Described below is a single T cell receptor beta chain sequence and its context. This entry belongs to a study of OX40 agonist ivuxolimab in advanced cancers. Per the germline V gene, CDR1 is SGHTA and CDR2 is FQGNSA. The CDR3 spans 13 residues. Trimming cost V 1 base and J 5 bases, with 6 bases left between them. Method: immunoSEQ multiplex PCR; TCRdb's copy keeps in-frame clones and lacks some. The table includes approximately 70,000 clones, 85% to 90% detected once. This sample comprised CD4+ or CD8+ T cells sorted from blood, obtained in a trial of the OX40 agonist ivuxolimab. The sequence derives from an adult with an advanced solid tumor such as melanoma, head and neck, liver or kidney cancer. This rearrangement joins TRBV7-2 to TRBJ1-3; D gene uncertain. In DNA, the CDR3 is TGTGCCAGCAGCTTAGGCGCGAGAAACACCATATATTTT. Translated: CASSLGARNTIYF.